The 31 T cell receptor beta chains given below trace back to one sample, sequenced in a study of long-term antiretroviral therapy in people with HIV. Version v3.0 of the immunoSEQ assay ran at survey level. The data were produced by immunoSEQ multiplex PCR, yet TCRdb's version contains in-frame clones alone and is incomplete. The sample carries around 37,000 clones, 70% to 90% recorded once. Sequenced here: unsorted PBMCs, sampled 3.3 years after starting antiretroviral therapy. Receptor source: a man aged 18 to 29 with HIV.

This chain connects TRBV10-1 to TRBJ2-2; the match to TRBD1 covers 7 bases. V gave up 0 bases and J gave up 1 base; unmatched junction bases: 2. Looked up from germline, CDR1 is WNHNN and CDR2 is SYGVQD (reference sequence). The length of the CDR3 is 16 residues. The CDR3 reads CASSESWTGNTGELFF. The DNA for the CDR3 is TGCGCCAGCAGTGAGTCGTGGACAGGGAACACCGGGGAGCTGTTTTTT.

The genes are TRBV19 and TRBJ1-1; D perhaps matches TRBD1 (6 bases). The CDR3 covers 11 residues. The ends were cut back, 8 bases at V and 6 bases at J, with 10 bases in the middle. Germline CDR1 LNHDA, CDR2 SQIVND (reference sequence). CDR3 region: CASSQGPEAFF. CDR3 sequence (DNA): TGTGCCAGTTCACAGGGACCTGAAGCTTTCTTT. Supplemented by reference TRBV19 and TRBJ1-1, the full variable domain reads DGGITQSPKYLFRKEGQNVTLSCEQNLNHDAMYWYRQDPGQGLRLIYYSQIVNDFQKGDIAEGYSVSREKKESFPLTVTSAQKNPTAFYLCASSQGPEAFFGQGTRLTVV.

The chain is built from TRBV19 and TRBJ1-5; 10 bases are shared with TRBD1. The CDR3 covers 17 residues. Unmatched junction bases numbered 16, after V lost 8 bases and J lost 6 bases. CDR1 LNHDA and CDR2 SQIVND come from the germline V gene (reference sequence). CDR3 coding DNA: TGTGCCAGTTGGGAGGGGACAGGGGCCCTCGGGGTTCAGCCCCAGCATTTT. Protein: CASWEGTGALGVQPQHF.

A single count supports this clone. V usage is TRBV6-5 and J usage is TRBJ2-1, with TRBD1 matching 9 bases. The CDR3 runs 14 residues. Unmatched junction bases numbered 4, after V lost 5 bases and J lost 5 bases. Germline CDR1 is MNHEY and CDR2 is SVGAGI. The CDR3 is CASSPGTGNNEQFF. CDR3 nucleotides: TGTGCCAGCAGTCCGGGGACAGGGAACAATGAGCAGTTCTTC.

V is TRBV2 and J is TRBJ2-7; D is tentatively TRBD1 or TRBD2 (5 bases each). In germline, CDR1 is SNHLY, CDR2 FYNNEI. Trimming removed 2 bases at V and 6 bases at J, with 11 bases between. The CDR3 contains 13 residues. CDR3: CASSERGAAEQYF. CDR3 nucleotide sequence: TGTGCCAGCAGTGAAAGAGGGGCGGCCGAGCAGTACTTC.

The chain carries TRBV7-6 and TRBJ2-7, with unresolved D. V was pared by 1 base and J by 1 base, with 8 bases between. The CDR3 extends over 14 amino acids. CDR1 SGHVS and CDR2 FNYEAQ come from the germline V gene. The CDR3 DNA is TGTGCCAGCAGCTTAGACCGACGTTCCTACGAGCAGTACTTC. Amino acid sequence: CASSLDRRSYEQYF.

This clone is deemed medium-sized. This chain links TRBV29-1 with TRBJ2-1; D perhaps matches TRBD2 (7 bases). The CDR3 covers 13 residues. V was pared by 7 bases and J by 8 bases, with 18 bases between. The V gene's germline CDR1 is SQVTM and CDR2 ANQGSEA. Here the CDR3 reads CSADPGGRDEQFF. The CDR3 DNA is TGCAGCGCCGACCCGGGGGGCCGGGATGAGCAGTTCTTC.

The chain recombines TRBV27 with TRBJ1-1; D remains unclear. Germline V gene lookup returns CDR1 MNHEY and CDR2 SMNVEV (reference sequence). Trimming left V 6 bases short and J 0 bases short, with 5 bases between. The CDR3 runs 12 residues. In DNA, the CDR3 is TGTGCCAGCAGAAACTTGAACACTGAAGCTTTCTTT. Protein: CASRNLNTEAFF.

This clone was picked up a small number of times. This chain joins TRBV5-4 and TRBJ2-2, with 11 positions matching TRBD2. This CDR3 region has 16 residues. V lost 2 bases to trimming and J lost 1 base; unmatched junction nucleotides: 1. In germline, CDR1 is SGHNT, CDR2 YYREEE (reference sequence). CDR3 in amino acids: CASSFLAGGNTGELFF. In nucleotides, the CDR3 is TGTGCCAGCAGCTTCCTAGCGGGGGGGAACACCGGGGAGCTGTTTTTT.

The rearrangement joins TRBV9 to TRBJ2-2, with D maybe TRBD1 (6 bases). The CDR3 is 15 residues long. Between the trimmed V and J ends, which lost 7 bases and 6 bases, there was a span of 19 bases. Germline assignment: CDR1 SGDLS and CDR2 YYNGEE. For the CDR3, the DNA is TGTGCCAGCCACCCAGGGGACACAGCATCCGGGGAGCTGTTTTTT. Translation gives CASHPGDTASGELFF.

This clone has more than one count but fewer than ten. J is TRBJ2-7 and V is TRBV19; no firm D call. Germline-derived CDR1 and CDR2 are LNHDA and SQIVND (reference sequence). The germline V and J ends were trimmed by 7 bases and 2 bases, with 15 bases remaining between them. The CDR3 runs to 14 residues. The CDR3 DNA reads as TGTGCCAGTAAATTGACACCTGGACCCTACGAGCAGTACTTC. It is translated as CASKLTPGPYEQYF.

Points on this clone: At one boundary the junction diverges from the germline segment, which might be a read error. V and J are TRBV5-5 and TRBJ1-2; D gene ambiguous. Germline values: CDR1 SGHKS, CDR2 YYEKEE (reference sequence). This CDR3 is built from 12 residues. This CDR3 reads CASSVAKYGYTF. CDR3 nucleotide sequence: TGTGCCAGCAGCGTAGCTAAGTATGGCTACACCTTC.

The chain has TRBV11-3 and TRBJ1-1; tentative D call: TRBD1 (6 bases). This CDR3 spans 13 amino acids. Trimming stripped 8 bases from V and 6 bases from J, with 16 bases between. CDR1 and CDR2 (germline): SGHNT, YENEEA. CDR3 nucleotide sequence: TGTGCCAGCGGTATCACAGGGTATCCTGAAGCTTTCTTT. Its translation is CASGITGYPEAFF.

The chain carries TRBV7-2 and TRBJ2-7; TRBD1 agrees at 8 bases. Unmatched junction bases numbered 11, after V lost 2 bases and J lost 5 bases. CDR1 is SGHTA, CDR2 FQGNSA, per germline. There are 16 residues in the CDR3. The CDR3 nucleotides are TGTGCCAGCAGCTTAATCTACTGGGACAGGTCGAACGAGCAGTACTTC. Translating it yields CASSLIYWDRSNEQYF.

V gene TRBV9 combines with J gene TRBJ2-7, with no clear D. CDR1 and CDR2 (germline): SGDLS, YYNGEE. With 0 bases removed from V and 0 bases from J, the gap between germline ends came to 7 bases. CDR3 size: 14 residues. CDR3 coding DNA: TGTGCCAGCAGCGTAGCCCCCTACTCCTACGAGCAGTACTTC. Translated: CASSVAPYSYEQYF.

The chain couples TRBV27 to TRBJ1-6, with D maybe TRBD1 (6 bases). Trimming shortened V by 6 bases and J by 6 bases, and 24 bases separated the two germline ends. The CDR3 totals 18 residues. Germline CDR1 MNHEY, CDR2 SMNVEV (reference sequence). In nucleotides, the CDR3 is TGTGCCAGCAGCCTAGGGCCAGGGGTCGGGTTGGGTAATTCACCCCTCCACTTT. Its translation: CASSLGPGVGLGNSPLHF.

This rearrangement joins TRBV9 to TRBJ1-1, with D possibly matching TRBD1 (6 bases). The germline V gene encodes CDR1 SGDLS and CDR2 YYNGEE. V lost 4 bases and J 1 base, leaving 14 bases between the germline ends. There are 15 residues in the CDR3. The CDR3 DNA follows: TGTGCCAGCAGCCCCGAGGGACACCCGAACACTGAAGCTTTCTTT. Encoded protein: CASSPEGHPNTEAFF.

The rearrangement uses TRBV2 and TRBJ1-1; 7 nucleotides agree with TRBD1. V lost 7 bases and J lost 8; bases outside the gene matches: 1. The CDR3 loop spans 10 amino acids. Germline values: CDR1 SNHLY, CDR2 FYNNEI. The DNA of the CDR3 is TGTGCCAGCACCAGGGGGGAAGCTTTCTTT. Translation gives CASTRGEAFF.

The chain uses TRBV5-4 and TRBJ2-3; weak D call: TRBD1 (5 bases). From germline, CDR1 is SGHNT and CDR2 YYREEE (reference sequence). This CDR3 is 16 amino acids long. Trimming cost V 0 bases and J 3 bases, with 14 bases left between them. CDR3 sequence: CASSLDKGRLTDTQYF. The CDR3 bases are TGTGCCAGCAGCTTGGATAAGGGGCGGTTGACAGATACGCAGTATTTT.

This rearrangement joins TRBV5-1 to TRBJ2-2; D is undetermined. Trimming stripped 0 bases from V and 1 base from J, with 10 bases between. The CDR3 totals 16 residues. CDR1 SGHRS and CDR2 YFSETQ come from the germline V gene. CDR3 DNA sequence: TGCGCCAGCAGCTTGGCCCAAAAACTGAACACCGGGGAGCTGTTTTTT. It is translated as CASSLAQKLNTGELFF.

In its sample, this clone was seen a few times. The V call is TRBV6-1, the J call TRBJ2-7, with 8 bases lining up with TRBD1. The junction had 5 bases not matched to a gene; V was cut back by 7 bases and J by 3 bases. Germline V gives CDR1 MNHNS, CDR2 SASEGT. The CDR3 is 13 residues long. Here the CDR3 reads CASNQGANYEQYF. CDR3 sequence (DNA): TGTGCCAGCAATCAGGGGGCGAACTACGAGCAGTACTTC.

V and J are TRBV6-4 and TRBJ1-5; 7 bases fit TRBD1. This CDR3 is 14 amino acids long. Germline assignment: CDR1 MRHNA and CDR2 SNTAGT. Losses at the gene ends were 2 bases for V and 4 bases for J; bases not matched to a gene: 2. As DNA, the CDR3 is TGTGCCAGCAGTGACGGGACAGCGAATCAGCCCCAGCATTTT. It codes for CASSDGTANQPQHF.

This clone turned up a few times. The CDR3 protein is CASSELRLASYEQYF. CDR3 nucleotides: TGTGCCAGCAGTGAACTGAGACTAGCATCCTACGAGCAGTACTTC. This chain links TRBV6-1 with TRBJ2-7, with TRBD2 identical over 7 bases. The CDR3 contains 15 residues. J lost 1 base, V lost 2 bases, and 5 bases had no gene match. Germline-derived CDR1 and CDR2 are MNHNS and SASEGT.

The rearrangement links TRBV5-4 to TRBJ2-7, with D possibly matching TRBD1 (6 bases). The CDR3 is made up of 12 amino acids. Trimming removed 4 bases from V and 3 bases from J, with 8 bases in between. The germline V gene has CDR1 SGHNT and CDR2 YYREEE (reference sequence). The CDR3 DNA reads TGTGCCAGCAGCGACAGGTACTACGAGCAGTACTTC. Encoded protein: CASSDRYYEQYF.

The chain links TRBV5-6 to TRBJ2-7; D is unclear. Germline CDR1 reads SGHDT; CDR2 reads YYEEEE. The CDR3 is 12 amino acids. Trimming stripped 4 bases from V and 3 bases from J, with 8 bases between. CDR3: CASSQVGYEQYF. For the CDR3, the DNA is TGTGCCAGCAGCCAGGTTGGCTACGAGCAGTACTTC.

V gene TRBV18 combines with J gene TRBJ2-1; TRBD1 aligns across 7 bases. Per germline, CDR1 KGHSH and CDR2 LQKENI. CDR3 size: 18 residues. The V and J ends lost 2 bases and 6 bases, in that order; junction bases with no gene match: 16. The CDR3 DNA reads as TGTGCCAGCTCACCAGTGACAGGGAGTTGGGGGAGAAGCAATGAGCAGTTCTTC. Its protein is CASSPVTGSWGRSNEQFF.

The rearrangement uses TRBV5-4 and TRBJ2-7; 16 bases fit TRBD2. Germline V gene sequence: CDR1 SGHNT, CDR2 YYREEE (reference sequence). The CDR3 length is 17 residues. Trimming took 4 bases from V and 7 from J; bases not matched to a gene: 11. The CDR3 nucleotides read TGTGCCAGCAGCCCGGGACTAGCGGGAGGGGCCCCTAATGAGCAGTACTTC. It specifies CASSPGLAGGAPNEQYF. The complete variable domain, with remaining parts taken from reference TRBV5-4 and TRBJ2-7, reads ETGVTQSPTHLIKTRGQQVTLRCSSQSGHNTVSWYQQALGQGPQFIFQYYREEENGRGNFPPRFSGLQFPNYSSELNVNALELDDSALYLCASSPGLAGGAPNEQYFGPGTRLTVT.

The chain's CDR3 is CASSLEQGTEAFF. DNA for the CDR3: TGTGCCAGCAGCTTAGAACAGGGGACTGAAGCTTTCTTT. This chain links TRBV7-9 with TRBJ1-1, with 7 bases that match TRBD1. This CDR3 region has 13 residues. The junction had 1 base not matched to a gene; V was cut back by 1 base and J by 5 bases. The V gene's germline CDR1 is SEHNR and CDR2 FQNEAQ (reference sequence).

This rearrangement joins TRBV7-9 to TRBJ2-5; D ambiguous. Trimming pared 2 bases from V and 2 bases from J, leaving 15 bases between. This CDR3 is built from 16 residues. Per the germline V gene, CDR1 is SEHNR and CDR2 is FQNEAQ (reference sequence). CDR3 coding DNA: TGTGCCAGCAGCTTAACAATCCGGAGATCACAAGAGACCCAGTACTTC. This sequence encodes CASSLTIRRSQETQYF.

The chain joins TRBV27 to TRBJ2-1, with 7 bases lining up with TRBD1. V shed 5 bases and J 7 bases; nucleotides not matched to a gene: 11. Germline CDR1 reads MNHEY; CDR2 reads SMNVEV (reference sequence). CDR3 size: 15 residues. The CDR3 spells CASSLTGSGLNEQFF. The CDR3 DNA is TGTGCCAGCAGTCTGACAGGGTCGGGTCTAAATGAGCAGTTCTTC.

The chain links TRBV2 to TRBJ1-5; D is unresolved. The CDR3 runs 12 residues. Germline-derived CDR1 and CDR2 are SNHLY and FYNNEI. Trimming removed 3 bases at V and 5 bases at J, with 5 bases between. CDR3 protein: CASSDHYQPQHF. In DNA form, the CDR3 reads TGTGCCAGCAGTGACCATTATCAGCCCCAGCATTTT.